Listed below are T cell receptor beta chains from one sample, sequenced in a study of PD-1 and CTLA-4 blockade in melanoma. Clones were sequenced by immunoSEQ multiplex PCR, and TCRdb holds only the in-frame ones, with some missing. The table includes nearly 30,000 clones, about 89% detected once. The sample here was CD8+ T cells from peripheral blood, taken before anti-PD-1 treatment. These receptors all come from a human donor with melanoma. Each CDR3 is given with its conserved first and last residue. A D gene is named only where the DNA matches it firmly. Size tells how often a clone was seen (once, few, many) or the class of an expanded clone, and some rows leave it out.

d_call: TRBD1; v_call: TRBV19; clone_size: NA; j_call: TRBJ1-5; cdr3_aa: CASSLYVQGDPQHF; cdr3_nt: TGTGCCAGTAGCTTATACGTACAGGGGGACCCCCAGCATTTT
d_call: NA; v_call: TRBV27; clone_size: NA; j_call: TRBJ1-5; cdr3_aa: CASSYSSNQPQHF; cdr3_nt: TGTGCCAGCAGTTACAGTAGCAATCAGCCCCAGCATTTT
d_call: NA; v_call: TRBV19; clone_size: NA; j_call: TRBJ1-4; cdr3_aa: CASSSPDLINEKLFF; cdr3_nt: TGTGCCAGTAGTTCCCCGGATCTTATAAATGAAAAACTGTTTTTT
d_call: TRBD1; v_call: TRBV19; clone_size: NA; j_call: TRBJ2-2; cdr3_aa: CASSMRQGAPRELFF; cdr3_nt: TGTGCCAGTAGTATGAGACAGGGGGCGCCCAGGGAGCTGTTTTTT
d_call: TRBD2; v_call: TRBV4-1; clone_size: NA; j_call: TRBJ2-1; cdr3_aa: CASSQEAGTSGFGYEQFF; cdr3_nt: TGCGCCAGCAGCCAAGAGGCTGGGACTAGCGGCTTTGGTTATGAGCAGTTCTTC
d_call: TRBD2; v_call: TRBV6-5; clone_size: NA; j_call: TRBJ2-3; cdr3_aa: CASSYVAGGPDTQYF; cdr3_nt: TGTGCCAGCAGTTACGTAGCGGGAGGGCCAGATACGCAGTATTTT
d_call: NA; v_call: TRBV5-1; clone_size: NA; j_call: TRBJ2-7; cdr3_aa: CASSLEGGYEQYF; cdr3_nt: TGCGCCAGCAGCTTGGAGGGGGGCTACGAGCAGTACTTC
d_call: TRBD2; v_call: TRBV2; clone_size: NA; j_call: TRBJ2-5; cdr3_aa: CASSEVVAGGQETQYF; cdr3_nt: TGTGCCAGCAGTGAAGTGGTAGCGGGGGGGCAAGAGACCCAGTACTTC
d_call: TRBD2; v_call: TRBV30; clone_size: NA; j_call: TRBJ2-3; cdr3_aa: CAWSVGAGATDTQYF; cdr3_nt: TGTGCCTGGAGTGTAGGAGCGGGAGCGACAGATACGCAGTATTTT
d_call: NA; v_call: TRBV2; clone_size: NA; j_call: TRBJ1-1; cdr3_aa: CASSDLSKRRVENTEAFF; cdr3_nt: TGTGCCAGCAGTGATTTATCAAAGAGGAGGGTGGAGAACACTGAAGCTTTCTTT
d_call: NA; v_call: TRBV3-1/TRBV3-2; clone_size: NA; j_call: TRBJ1-1; cdr3_aa: CASSQDWARNTEAFF; cdr3_nt: TGTGCCAGCAGCCAAGATTGGGCTAGGAACACTGAAGCTTTCTTT
d_call: NA; v_call: TRBV5-8; clone_size: NA; j_call: TRBJ1-1; cdr3_aa: CASSFTGNTEAFF; cdr3_nt: TGTGCCAGCAGCTTCACAGGGAACACTGAAGCTTTCTTT
d_call: NA; v_call: TRBV30; clone_size: NA; j_call: TRBJ2-3; cdr3_aa: CAWSVGGGTDTQYF; cdr3_nt: TGTGCCTGGAGTGTCGGCGGCGGCACAGATACGCAGTATTTT
d_call: NA; v_call: TRBV29-1; clone_size: NA; j_call: TRBJ2-3; cdr3_aa: CSVAPGADTQYF; cdr3_nt: TGCAGCGTCGCGCCAGGGGCAGATACGCAGTATTTT
d_call: NA; v_call: TRBV7-9; clone_size: NA; j_call: TRBJ2-3; cdr3_aa: CASSSLVGEPTDTQYF; cdr3_nt: TGTGCCAGCAGCTCGTTGGTAGGGGAGCCCACAGATACGCAGTATTTT
d_call: NA; v_call: TRBV19; clone_size: NA; j_call: TRBJ1-5; cdr3_aa: CASSPGEGSNQPQHF; cdr3_nt: TGTGCCAGTAGTCCAGGGGAGGGGAGCAATCAGCCCCAGCATTTT
d_call: NA; v_call: TRBV7-8; clone_size: NA; j_call: TRBJ2-7; cdr3_aa: CASSPEEAGTSYEQYF; cdr3_nt: TGTGCCAGCAGCCCGGAGGAGGCGGGAACCTCCTACGAGCAGTACTTC
d_call: NA; v_call: TRBV27; clone_size: few; j_call: TRBJ2-7; cdr3_aa: CASSYAAPYEQYF; cdr3_nt: TGTGCCAGCAGTTACGCGGCCCCCTACGAGCAGTACTTC
d_call: NA; v_call: TRBV28; clone_size: NA; j_call: TRBJ2-2; cdr3_aa: CASSFETGELFF; cdr3_nt: TGTGCCAGCAGTTTTGAGACCGGGGAGCTGTTTTTT
d_call: NA; v_call: TRBV27; clone_size: NA; j_call: TRBJ1-1; cdr3_aa: CASSSWRPGRLMNTEAFF; cdr3_nt: TGTGCCAGCAGTTCTTGGCGACCCGGGAGGCTAATGAACACTGAAGCTTTCTTT
d_call: NA; v_call: TRBV7-9; clone_size: NA; j_call: TRBJ1-2; cdr3_aa: CASSLSLEAVKSTF; cdr3_nt: TGTGCCAGCAGCTTAAGCCTCGAGGCAGTTAAATCTACCTTC
d_call: TRBD2; v_call: TRBV27; clone_size: NA; j_call: TRBJ2-1; cdr3_aa: CASKETSGASSYNEQFF; cdr3_nt: TGTGCCAGCAAAGAGACTAGCGGGGCCAGCTCCTACAATGAGCAGTTCTTC